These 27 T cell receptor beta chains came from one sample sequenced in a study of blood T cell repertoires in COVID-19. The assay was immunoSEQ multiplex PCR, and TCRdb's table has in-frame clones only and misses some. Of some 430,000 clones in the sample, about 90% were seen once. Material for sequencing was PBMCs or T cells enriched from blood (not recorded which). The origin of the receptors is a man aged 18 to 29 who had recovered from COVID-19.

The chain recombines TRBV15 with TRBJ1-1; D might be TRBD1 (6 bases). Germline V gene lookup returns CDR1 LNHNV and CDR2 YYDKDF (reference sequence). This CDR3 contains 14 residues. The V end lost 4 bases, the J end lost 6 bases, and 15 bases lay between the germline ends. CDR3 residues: CATSKETGRAEAFF. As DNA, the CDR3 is TGTGCCACCAGCAAGGAAACAGGGCGGGCTGAAGCTTTCTTT.

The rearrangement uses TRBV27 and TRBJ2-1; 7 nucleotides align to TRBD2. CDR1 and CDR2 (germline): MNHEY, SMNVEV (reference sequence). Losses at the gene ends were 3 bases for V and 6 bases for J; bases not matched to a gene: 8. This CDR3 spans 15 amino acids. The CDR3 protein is CASSLAGVPLNEQFF. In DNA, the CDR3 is TGTGCCAGCAGTTTGGCGGGAGTCCCCCTCAATGAGCAGTTCTTC.

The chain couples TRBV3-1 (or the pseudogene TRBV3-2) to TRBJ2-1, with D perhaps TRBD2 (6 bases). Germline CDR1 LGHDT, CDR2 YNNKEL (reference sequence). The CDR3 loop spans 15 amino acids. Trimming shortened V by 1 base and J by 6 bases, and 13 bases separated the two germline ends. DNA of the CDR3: TGTGCCAGCAGCCAAGCCTGGACCGGGGGCAATGAGCAGTTCTTC. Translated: CASSQAWTGGNEQFF.

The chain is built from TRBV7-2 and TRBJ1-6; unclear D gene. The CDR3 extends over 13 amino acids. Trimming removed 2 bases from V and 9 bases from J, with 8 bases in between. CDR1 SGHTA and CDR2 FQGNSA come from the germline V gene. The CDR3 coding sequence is TGTGCCAGCAGCTTATTAGATACTTCACCCCTCCACTTT. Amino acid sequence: CASSLLDTSPLHF.

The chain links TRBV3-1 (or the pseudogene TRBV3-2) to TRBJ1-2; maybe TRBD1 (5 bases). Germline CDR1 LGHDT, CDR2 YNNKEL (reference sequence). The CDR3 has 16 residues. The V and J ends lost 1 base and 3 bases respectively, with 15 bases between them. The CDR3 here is CASSQVQGVPDYGYTF. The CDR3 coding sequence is TGTGCCAGCAGCCAAGTCCAGGGCGTGCCGGACTATGGCTACACCTTC.

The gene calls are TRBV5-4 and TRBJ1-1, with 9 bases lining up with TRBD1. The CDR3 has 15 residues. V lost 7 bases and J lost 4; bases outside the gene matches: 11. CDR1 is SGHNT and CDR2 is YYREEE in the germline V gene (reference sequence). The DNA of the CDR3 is TGTGCCAGCCGAACAGGGGGCTTCCGTGGCACTGAAGCTTTCTTT. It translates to CASRTGGFRGTEAFF.

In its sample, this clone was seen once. DNA of the CDR3: TGTGCCAGTAGTATTGAGGGGGCTCGTAATTCACCCCTCCACTTT. As protein: CASSIEGARNSPLHF. The genes are TRBV19 and TRBJ1-6; 7 nucleotides agree with TRBD1. Trimming cost V 3 bases and J 6 bases; bases outside gene matches: 5. The germline gives CDR1 LNHDA, CDR2 SQIVND (reference sequence). The CDR3 spans 15 residues.

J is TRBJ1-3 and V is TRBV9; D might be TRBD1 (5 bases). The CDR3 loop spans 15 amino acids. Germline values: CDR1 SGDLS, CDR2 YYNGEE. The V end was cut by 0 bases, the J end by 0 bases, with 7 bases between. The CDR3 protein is CASSVGQSSGNTIYF. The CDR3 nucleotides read TGTGCCAGCAGCGTAGGACAGAGCTCTGGAAACACCATATATTTT.

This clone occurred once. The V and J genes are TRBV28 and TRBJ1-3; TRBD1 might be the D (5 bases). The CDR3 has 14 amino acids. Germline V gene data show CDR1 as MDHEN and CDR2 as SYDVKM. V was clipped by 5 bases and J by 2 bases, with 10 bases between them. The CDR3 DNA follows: TGTGCCAGCAGTCCCGGGGGGACTGGAAACACCATATATTTT. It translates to CASSPGGTGNTIYF. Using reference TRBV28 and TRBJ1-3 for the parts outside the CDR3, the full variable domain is DVKVTQSSRYLVKRTGEKVFLECVQDMDHENMFWYRQDPGLGLRLIYFSYDVKMKEKGDIPEGYSVSREKKERFSLILESASTNQTSMYLCASSPGGTGNTIYFGEGSWLTVV.

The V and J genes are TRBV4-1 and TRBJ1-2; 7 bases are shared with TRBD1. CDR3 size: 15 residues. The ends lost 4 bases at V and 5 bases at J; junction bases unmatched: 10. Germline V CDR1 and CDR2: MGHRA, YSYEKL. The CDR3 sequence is CASSPQGDGPYGYTF. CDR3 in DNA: TGCGCCAGCAGCCCCCAGGGGGACGGGCCGTATGGCTACACCTTC.

CDR3 nucleotide sequence: TGCGCCAGCAGCCTAGCCCCATCGCAGGCCAACTATGGCTACACCTTC. Translating gives CASSLAPSQANYGYTF. The chain has TRBV5-1 and TRBJ1-2; D uncertain. V was shortened by 4 bases and J by 2 bases, with 18 bases between the two germline ends. Germline CDR1 SGHRS, CDR2 YFSETQ. The CDR3 consists of 16 residues.

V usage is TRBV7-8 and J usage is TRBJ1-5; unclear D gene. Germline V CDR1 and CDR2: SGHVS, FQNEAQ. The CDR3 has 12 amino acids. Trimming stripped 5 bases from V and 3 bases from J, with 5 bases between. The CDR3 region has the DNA TGTGCCAGCAGCCCAGACAATCAGCCCCAGCATTTT. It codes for CASSPDNQPQHF. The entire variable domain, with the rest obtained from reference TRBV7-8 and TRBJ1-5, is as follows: GAGVSQSPRYKVAKRGQDVALRCDPISGHVSLFWYQQALGQGPEFLTYFQNEAQLDKSGLPSDRFFAERPEGSVSTLKIQRTQQEDSAVYLCASSPDNQPQHFGDGTRLSIL.

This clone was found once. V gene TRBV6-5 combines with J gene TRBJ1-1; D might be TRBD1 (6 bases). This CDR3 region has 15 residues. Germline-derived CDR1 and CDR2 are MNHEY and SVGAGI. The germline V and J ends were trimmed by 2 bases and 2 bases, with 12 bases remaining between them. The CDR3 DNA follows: TGTGCCAGCAGTTACCTCCGACAGGCTAACACTGAAGCTTTCTTT. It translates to CASSYLRQANTEAFF.

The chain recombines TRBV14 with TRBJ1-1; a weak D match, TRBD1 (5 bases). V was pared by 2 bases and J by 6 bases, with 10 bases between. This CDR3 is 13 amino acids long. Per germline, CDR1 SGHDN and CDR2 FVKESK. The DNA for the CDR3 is TGTGCCAGCAGCCAATTTCAGGGTGCTGAAGCTTTCTTT. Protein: CASSQFQGAEAFF.

CDR3 in amino acids: CASSLLGLKLIDTQYF. The CDR3 DNA is TGTGCCAGCAGTTTATTGGGTCTGAAACTAATAGATACGCAGTATTTT. The rearrangement links TRBV28 to TRBJ2-3; D unresolved. In germline, CDR1 is MDHEN, CDR2 SYDVKM. CDR3 length equals 16 residues. Trimming took off 1 base at V and 5 bases at J, with 16 bases between the two ends. The whole variable domain, remainder taken from reference TRBV28 and TRBJ2-3, is DVKVTQSSRYLVKRTGEKVFLECVQDMDHENMFWYRQDPGLGLRLIYFSYDVKMKEKGDIPEGYSVSREKKERFSLILESASTNQTSMYLCASSLLGLKLIDTQYFGPGTRLTVL.

The DNA for the CDR3 is TGTGCCTGGGCCCTCGTTAATGAAAAACTGTTTTTT. It codes for CAWALVNEKLFF. This chain connects TRBV30 to TRBJ1-4; no reliable D call. This CDR3 is built from 12 residues. CDR1 is GTSNPN, CDR2 SVGIG, per germline (reference sequence). Trimming shortened V by 5 bases and J by 4 bases, and 8 bases separated the two germline ends.

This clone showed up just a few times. The CDR3 protein is CASSGRTGLVGTNEKLFF. The DNA of the CDR3 is TGTGCCAGCAGTGGGAGGACAGGGCTCGTTGGAACTAATGAAAAACTGTTTTTT. The chain uses TRBV6-1 and TRBJ1-4, with 8 bases lining up with TRBD1. The J segment lost 1 base and the V segment lost 4 bases, leaving 11 bases of the junction unmatched. Looked up from germline, CDR1 is MNHNS and CDR2 is SASEGT. CDR3 size: 18 residues.

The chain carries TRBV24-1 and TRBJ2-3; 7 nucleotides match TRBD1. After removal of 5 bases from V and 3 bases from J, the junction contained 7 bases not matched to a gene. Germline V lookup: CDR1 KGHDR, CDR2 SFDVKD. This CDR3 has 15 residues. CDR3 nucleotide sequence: TGTGCCACCAGTGCCCCACGGACAGGTACAGATACGCAGTATTTT. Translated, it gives CATSAPRTGTDTQYF.

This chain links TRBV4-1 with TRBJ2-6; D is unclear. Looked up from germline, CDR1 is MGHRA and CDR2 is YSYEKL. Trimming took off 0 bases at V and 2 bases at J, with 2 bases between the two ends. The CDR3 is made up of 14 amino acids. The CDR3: CASSQDAGANVLTF. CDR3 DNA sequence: TGCGCCAGCAGCCAAGACGCTGGGGCCAACGTCCTGACTTTC.

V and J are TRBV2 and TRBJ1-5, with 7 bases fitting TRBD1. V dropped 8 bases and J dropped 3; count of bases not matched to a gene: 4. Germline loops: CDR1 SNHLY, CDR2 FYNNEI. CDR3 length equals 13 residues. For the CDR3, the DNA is TGTGCCAGCGGCAGGGGGTACAATCAGCCCCAGCATTTT. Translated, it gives CASGRGYNQPQHF.

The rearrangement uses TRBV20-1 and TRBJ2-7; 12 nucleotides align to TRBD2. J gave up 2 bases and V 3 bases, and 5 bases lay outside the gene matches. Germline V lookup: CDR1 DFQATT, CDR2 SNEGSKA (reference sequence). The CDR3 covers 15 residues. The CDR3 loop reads CSASDTSGRTYEQYF. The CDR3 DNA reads TGCAGTGCTAGTGATACTAGCGGGAGGACCTACGAGCAGTACTTC.

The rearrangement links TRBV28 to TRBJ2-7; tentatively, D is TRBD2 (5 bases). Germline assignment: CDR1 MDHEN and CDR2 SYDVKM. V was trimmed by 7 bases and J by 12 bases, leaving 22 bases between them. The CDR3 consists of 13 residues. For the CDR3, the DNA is TGTGCCAGCACCAACGAGGAGGAGAGGTTCCTGTACTTC. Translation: CASTNEEERFLYF.

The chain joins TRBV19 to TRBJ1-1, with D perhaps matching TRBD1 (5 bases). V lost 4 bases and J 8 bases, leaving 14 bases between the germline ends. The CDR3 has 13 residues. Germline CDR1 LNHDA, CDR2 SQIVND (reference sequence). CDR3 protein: CASSRGVWQEAFF. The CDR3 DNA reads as TGTGCCAGTAGTAGGGGGGTTTGGCAAGAAGCTTTCTTT. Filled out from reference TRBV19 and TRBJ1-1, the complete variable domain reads DGGITQSPKYLFRKEGQNVTLSCEQNLNHDAMYWYRQDPGQGLRLIYYSQIVNDFQKGDIAEGYSVSREKKESFPLTVTSAQKNPTAFYLCASSRGVWQEAFFGQGTRLTVV.

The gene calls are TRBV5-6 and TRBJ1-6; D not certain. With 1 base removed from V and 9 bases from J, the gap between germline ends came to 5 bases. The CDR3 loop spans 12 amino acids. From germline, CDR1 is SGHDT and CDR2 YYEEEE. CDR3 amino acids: CASSLIVSPLHF. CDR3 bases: TGTGCCAGCAGCTTGATCGTTTCACCCCTCCACTTT.

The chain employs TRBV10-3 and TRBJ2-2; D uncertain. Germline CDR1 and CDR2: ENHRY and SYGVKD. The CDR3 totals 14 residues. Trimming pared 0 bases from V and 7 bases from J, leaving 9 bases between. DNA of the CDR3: TGTGCCATCAGTGAGTCTTACACCGTCGGGGAGCTGTTTTTT. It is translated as CAISESYTVGELFF.

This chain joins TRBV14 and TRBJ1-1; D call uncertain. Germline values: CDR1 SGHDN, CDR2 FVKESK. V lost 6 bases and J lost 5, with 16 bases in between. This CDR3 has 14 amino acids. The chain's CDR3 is CASSQNGRGTEAFF. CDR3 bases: TGTGCCAGCAGTCAGAACGGGCGAGGGACTGAAGCTTTCTTT.

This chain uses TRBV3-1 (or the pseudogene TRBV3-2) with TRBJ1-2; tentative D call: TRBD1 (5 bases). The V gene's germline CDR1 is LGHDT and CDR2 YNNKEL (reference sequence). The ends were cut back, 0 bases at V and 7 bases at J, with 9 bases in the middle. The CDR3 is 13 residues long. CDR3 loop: CASSQDPGSGYTF. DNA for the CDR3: TGTGCCAGCAGCCAAGATCCAGGGTCTGGCTACACCTTC.